Each of the 10 T cell receptor beta chains below was sequenced from the same sample in a study of OX40 agonist ivuxolimab in advanced cancers. Method: immunoSEQ multiplex PCR; TCRdb's copy keeps in-frame clones and lacks some. The profile shows 55,000 or so clones, approximately 86% of them singletons. The material was CD4+ or CD8+ T cells sorted from blood, obtained in a trial of the OX40 agonist ivuxolimab. The receptors derive from an adult with an advanced solid tumor such as melanoma, head and neck, liver or kidney cancer.

Worth noting for this clone: Within the sample, other DNA sequences also encode this same CDR3. V and J are TRBV19 and TRBJ2-1, with 10 nucleotides matching TRBD1. Germline CDR1 reads LNHDA; CDR2 reads SQIVND (reference sequence). There are 17 residues in the CDR3. J was trimmed by 8 bases and V by 4 bases; bases with no gene match: 14. The CDR3 region is CASSTLLTGGAWYEQFF. In nucleotides, the CDR3 is TGTGCCAGTAGTACCCTCCTGACAGGGGGCGCATGGTATGAGCAGTTCTTC.

V usage is TRBV5-4 and J usage is TRBJ2-3; 13 bases align to TRBD2. The V and J ends lost 5 bases and 3 bases, in that order; junction bases with no gene match: 6. Germline CDR1 SGHNT, CDR2 YYREEE (reference sequence). The CDR3 totals 16 residues. In nucleotides, the CDR3 is TGTGCCAGCAGTCAAGGACTAGCGGGAGATACAGATACGCAGTATTTT. It yields the protein CASSQGLAGDTDTQYF.

The chain employs TRBV5-1 and TRBJ2-7; 9 positions match TRBD2. CDR1 SGHRS and CDR2 YFSETQ come from the germline V gene. This CDR3 has 15 residues. The ends lost 0 bases at V and 5 bases at J; junction bases unmatched: 6. The CDR3 loop is CASSLVGSGSDEQYF. In DNA form, the CDR3 reads TGCGCCAGCAGCTTGGTGGGTAGCGGGAGCGACGAGCAGTACTTC.

This clone was recorded only once. The chain carries TRBV7-6 and TRBJ2-1, with TRBD2 matching 9 bases. The CDR3 has 18 amino acids. Trimming at V came to 0 bases and at J to 1 base, leaving 7 bases not matched to a gene. Germline V CDR1 and CDR2: SGHVS, FNYEAQ. The CDR3 sequence is CASSLARSLAGSYNEQFF. The CDR3 bases are TGTGCCAGCAGCTTAGCGCGGTCTCTAGCGGGATCCTACAATGAGCAGTTCTTC.

V usage is TRBV2 and J usage is TRBJ2-7; TRBD1 matches 7 bases. Germline trimming cut 9 bases from V and 3 bases from J; bases unmatched to any gene: 14. Germline V gene sequence: CDR1 SNHLY, CDR2 FYNNEI. CDR3 length equals 15 residues. CDR3 loop: CASYARQGIDYEQYF. CDR3 bases: TGTGCCAGTTACGCCCGACAGGGCATTGACTACGAGCAGTACTTC. Full variable domain (outside the CDR3, taken from reference TRBV2 and TRBJ2-7): EPEVTQTPSHQVTQMGQEVILRCVPISNHLYFYWYRQILGQKVEFLVSFYNNEISEKSEIFDDQFSVERPDGSNFTLKIRSTKLEDSAMYFCASYARQGIDYEQYFGPGTRLTVT.

The chain couples TRBV4-1 to TRBJ2-7, with 13 bases matching TRBD2. Germline values: CDR1 MGHRA, CDR2 YSYEKL. V shed 1 base, J shed 7 bases, and the junction held 10 bases outside the gene matches. The CDR3 consists of 17 residues. The CDR3 reads CASSQGPRTSGSREQYF. CDR3 DNA sequence: TGCGCCAGCAGCCAAGGACCCCGGACTAGCGGGAGTAGGGAGCAGTACTTC.

J is TRBJ2-1 and V is TRBV10-3; the match to TRBD2 covers 7 bases. The ends lost 6 bases at V and 10 bases at J; junction bases unmatched: 6. CDR1 is ENHRY, CDR2 SYGVKD, per germline. The CDR3 length is 12 residues. The CDR3 DNA reads TGTGCCATCAGGGGGCCCGGGGGGGAGCAGTTCTTC. Its protein is CAIRGPGGEQFF.

The V gene is TRBV28, the J gene TRBJ2-1; D gene uncertain. Trimming took 2 bases from V and 9 from J, leaving 11 bases between them. Germline values: CDR1 MDHEN, CDR2 SYDVKM. CDR3 size: 13 residues. CDR3 sequence (DNA): TGTGCCAGCAGTTTAGTCCGCAGCGCTGAGCAGTTCTTC. Translated: CASSLVRSAEQFF.

This clone was recorded once. This chain links TRBV28 with TRBJ1-1, with a possible D match to TRBD1 (5 bases). The V gene lost 3 bases and the J gene lost 5 bases, with 13 bases spanning the gap. The CDR3 runs to 14 residues. Germline CDR1 and CDR2: MDHEN and SYDVKM. CDR3 coding DNA: TGTGCCAGCAGTTTGGTGCAAGGGGCAACTGAAGCTTTCTTT. Its translation: CASSLVQGATEAFF.

V and J are TRBV7-9 and TRBJ2-7, with TRBD1 matching 9 bases. Germline CDR1 reads SEHNR; CDR2 reads FQNEAQ (reference sequence). Trimming removed 10 bases from V and 7 bases from J; junction bases left unmatched: 14. The CDR3 consists of 14 residues. The CDR3 DNA sequence: TGTGCCACCAAGAACGGGACAGGGTTGGGGGAGCAGTACTTC. This translates into CATKNGTGLGEQYF.